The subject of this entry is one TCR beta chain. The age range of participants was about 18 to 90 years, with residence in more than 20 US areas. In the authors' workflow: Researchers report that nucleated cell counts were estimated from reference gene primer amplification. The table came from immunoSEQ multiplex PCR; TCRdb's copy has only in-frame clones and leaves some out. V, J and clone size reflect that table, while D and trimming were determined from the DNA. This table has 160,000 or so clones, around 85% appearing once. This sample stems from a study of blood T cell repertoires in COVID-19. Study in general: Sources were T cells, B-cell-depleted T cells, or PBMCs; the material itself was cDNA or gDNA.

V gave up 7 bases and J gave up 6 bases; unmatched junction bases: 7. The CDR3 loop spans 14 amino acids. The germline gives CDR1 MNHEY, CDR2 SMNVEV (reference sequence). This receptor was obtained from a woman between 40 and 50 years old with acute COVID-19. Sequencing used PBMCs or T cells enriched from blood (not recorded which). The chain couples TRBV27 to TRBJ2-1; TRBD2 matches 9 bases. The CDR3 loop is CASTTSGGFNEQFF. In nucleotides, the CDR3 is TGTGCCAGCACGACTAGCGGAGGTTTCAATGAGCAGTTCTTC.